These 10 T cell receptor beta chains share one sample of origin, sequenced in a study of early T cells in non-severe SARS-CoV-2 infection. Via MiXCR, TCRdb re-called the 5' RACE reads, giving one row per CDR3 protein. The table lists approximately 40,000 distinct CDR3 sequences, roughly a tenth of them singletons, with 8.5% to 10% in the top ten. Sequencing input: whole blood. The receptors were sampled from an adult who was a healthcare worker with PCR-confirmed SARS-CoV-2 infection or an uninfected control (not recorded which).

This clonotype was picked up a small number of times. The V and J genes are TRBV5-5 and TRBJ1-5; unclear D gene. Germline V gene sequence: CDR1 SGHKS, CDR2 YYEKEE (reference sequence). The CDR3 is made up of 16 amino acids. V shed 0 bases and J shed 7 bases, with 17 bases lying between them. The CDR3 coding sequence is TGTGCCAGCAGCTTGGCTTCGGATATTCGCACCCAGCCCCAGCATTTT. Protein sequence: CASSLASDIRTQPQHF.

Ten or more counts support this clonotype. The chain links TRBV7-9 to TRBJ2-1; 10 nucleotides match TRBD2. Germline CDR1 and CDR2: SEHNR and FQNEAQ (reference sequence). The CDR3 contains 15 residues. Trimming removed 4 bases from V and 7 bases from J; junction bases left unmatched: 7. The CDR3 DNA reads as TGTGCCAGCAGCTCCAGCGGGGGGGCCTGGAATGAGCAGTTCTTC. It codes for CASSSSGGAWNEQFF.

This clonotype turned up a few times. The chain employs TRBV15 and TRBJ2-5, with a tentative D call TRBD2 (5 bases). CDR3 length: 16 amino acids. Trimming removed 0 bases at V and 2 bases at J, with 13 bases between. CDR1 LNHNV and CDR2 YYDKDF come from the germline V gene (reference sequence). The CDR3 sequence is CATSRDVRAVQETQYF. The CDR3 nucleotides are TGTGCCACCAGCAGAGACGTCAGAGCGGTTCAAGAGACCCAGTACTTC.

The table lists this clonotype with many counts. The CDR3 is CASSPRAGGTDTQYF. As DNA, the CDR3 is TGTGCCAGCAGCCCGCGGGCAGGGGGCACAGATACGCAGTATTTT. The chain joins TRBV6-5 to TRBJ2-3; a possible D gene is TRBD1 (6 bases). Germline V gives CDR1 MNHEY, CDR2 SVGAGI. V was clipped by 6 bases and J by 1 base, with 14 bases between them. The CDR3 covers 15 residues.

Only a few counts were recorded for this clonotype. The chain uses TRBV4-3 and TRBJ2-1, with D unresolved. Trimming left V 0 bases short and J 8 bases short, with 8 bases between. The CDR3 extends over 13 amino acids. CDR1 is LGHNA and CDR2 is YSLEER in the germline V gene. The DNA for the CDR3 is TGCGCCAGCAGCCAAGATCGTTGGGATGAGCAGTTCTTC. Translating it yields CASSQDRWDEQFF.

The gene calls are TRBV7-9 and TRBJ2-7, with 8 bases fitting TRBD1. CDR1 SEHNR and CDR2 FQNEAQ come from the germline V gene (reference sequence). This CDR3 has 14 amino acids. Unmatched junction bases numbered 5, after V lost 1 base and J lost 6 bases. The CDR3 nucleotides are TGTGCCAGCAGCTTAGACAGGGGGATTCCCGAGCAGTACTTC. This translates into CASSLDRGIPEQYF.

The genes are TRBV2 and TRBJ2-3, with 14 bases identical to TRBD2. J gave up 6 bases and V 4 bases, and 3 bases lay outside the gene matches. The CDR3 totals 15 residues. CDR1 is SNHLY and CDR2 is FYNNEI in the germline V gene. CDR3 bases: TGTGCCAGCAGTGTGACTAGCGGGGGGGCCGATACGCAGTATTTT. It translates to CASSVTSGGADTQYF.

The rearrangement joins TRBV7-9 to TRBJ2-3, with D hard to call. The CDR3 loop spans 10 amino acids. Looked up from germline, CDR1 is SEHNR and CDR2 is FQNEAQ (reference sequence). V lost 6 bases to trimming and J lost 10 bases, with 8 bases between them. In DNA form, the CDR3 reads TGTGCCAGCAGTGGACGATCGCAGTATTTT. Translating it yields CASSGRSQYF.

This clonotype was recorded a few times. This rearrangement joins TRBV6-5 to TRBJ1-1; 8 bases are shared with TRBD1. CDR1 is MNHEY, CDR2 SVGAGI, per germline. This CDR3 is 15 amino acids long. The ends lost 6 bases at V and 2 bases at J; junction bases unmatched: 8. The CDR3 is CASRSGQGGNTEAFF. In DNA form, the CDR3 reads TGTGCCAGCAGATCAGGACAGGGCGGAAACACTGAAGCTTTCTTT.

The sample holds a few counts of this clonotype. This sequence joins TRBV20-1 and TRBJ2-5, with 7 bases fitting TRBD1. This CDR3 contains 14 residues. The germline V gene encodes CDR1 DFQATT and CDR2 SNEGSKA (reference sequence). Trimming at V came to 3 bases and at J to 5 bases, leaving 9 bases not matched to a gene. As DNA, the CDR3 is TGCAGTGCTAGGGGACAGAACGGGTTGGAGACCCAGTACTTC. This encodes CSARGQNGLETQYF.